The 19 T cell receptor beta chains below all came from one sample that was sequenced in a study of blood T cell repertoires in COVID-19. The data were produced by immunoSEQ multiplex PCR, yet TCRdb's version contains in-frame clones alone and is incomplete. The table lists about 350,000 clones, almost 90% of them singletons, with about 7% in the top ten. The sequenced sample consisted of peripheral blood. Receptors were obtained from a woman aged 65 to 85 with COVID-19, enrolled during active disease.

The chain carries TRBV14 and TRBJ2-7, with 8 bases aligning to TRBD1. The V gene end was trimmed by 2 bases and the J gene end by 1 base; junction bases not matched to a gene: 1. CDR3 size: 14 residues. CDR1 and CDR2 (germline): SGHDN, FVKESK. The CDR3 loop reads CASSQRTGSYEQYF. CDR3 nucleotide sequence: TGTGCCAGCAGCCAAAGGACAGGGTCCTACGAGCAGTACTTC. The complete variable domain, with remaining parts taken from reference TRBV14 and TRBJ2-7, reads EAGVTQFPSHSVIEKGQTVTLRCDPISGHDNLYWYRRVMGKEIKFLLHFVKESKQDESGMPNNRFLAERTGGTYSTLKVQPAELEDSGVYFCASSQRTGSYEQYFGPGTRLTVT.

V usage is TRBV27 and J usage is TRBJ1-6; D remains unclear. The CDR3 has 13 residues. CDR1 MNHEY and CDR2 SMNVEV come from the germline V gene (reference sequence). Trimming removed 3 bases from V and 10 bases from J, with 10 bases in between. The CDR3 coding sequence is TGTGCCAGCAGTTTCGCAAGAGGCTCACCCCTCCACTTT. Protein sequence: CASSFARGSPLHF.

V usage is TRBV15 and J usage is TRBJ2-5; perhaps TRBD1 as D (5 bases). The V and J ends lost 2 bases and 2 bases respectively, with 12 bases between them. This CDR3 has 15 residues. Germline CDR1 LNHNV, CDR2 YYDKDF (reference sequence). CDR3: CATSRTPTVQETQYF. The CDR3, as DNA: TGTGCCACCAGCAGAACGCCGACAGTTCAAGAGACCCAGTACTTC. The entire variable domain, with the rest obtained from reference TRBV15 and TRBJ2-5, is as follows: DAMVIQNPRYQVTQFGKPVTLSCSQTLNHNVMYWYQQKSSQAPKLLFHYYDKDFNNEADTPDNFQSRRPNTSFCFLDIRSPGLGDTAMYLCATSRTPTVQETQYFGPGTRLLVL.

V is TRBV9 and J is TRBJ2-1; 15 positions agree with TRBD2. The germline CDR1 and CDR2 sequences are SGDLS and YYNGEE. V dropped 4 bases and J dropped 9; count of bases not matched to a gene: 8. The CDR3 is 16 residues long. The CDR3 region has the DNA TGTGCCAGCAGCTCCGGGACTAGCGGGGGGAGGCTTGAGCAGTTCTTC. Translated, it gives CASSSGTSGGRLEQFF.

This clone has just a few counts. The J gene is TRBJ1-1, the V gene TRBV6-2 or TRBV6-3; D possibly corresponds to TRBD1 (6 bases). The CDR3 is 12 amino acids. Per germline, CDR1 MNHEY and CDR2 SVGEGT. V lost 0 bases, J lost 11 bases, and 10 bases lay in between. The CDR3 sequence is CASSYSQGTAFF. CDR3 DNA sequence: TGTGCCAGCAGTTACTCGCAGGGGACGGCTTTCTTT.

The chain links TRBV18 to TRBJ1-3, with D perhaps matching TRBD1 (6 bases). Deletions cut 3 bases from V and 4 bases from J, with 10 bases between. CDR3 length: 14 residues. Germline CDR1 and CDR2: KGHSH and LQKENI. Written as DNA, the CDR3 is TGTGCCAGCTCACCTGACAGGAGGGGAAACACCATATATTTT. Its translation is CASSPDRRGNTIYF.

In this sample, this clone turned up a few times. The rearrangement joins TRBV9 to TRBJ1-2; D call uncertain. CDR3 length: 14 residues. CDR1 and CDR2 from the germline V gene are SGDLS and YYNGEE. V lost 0 bases to trimming and J lost 6 bases, with 12 bases between them. This CDR3 reads CASSVAKGGNGYTF. The CDR3 DNA is TGTGCCAGCAGCGTAGCTAAGGGAGGGAATGGCTACACCTTC. The complete variable domain, with remaining parts taken from reference TRBV9 and TRBJ1-2, reads DSGVTQTPKHLITATGQRVTLRCSPRSGDLSVYWYQQSLDQGLQFLIQYYNGEERAKGNILERFSAQQFPDLHSELNLSSLELGDSALYFCASSVAKGGNGYTFGSGTRLTVV.

This clone came up a few times. The gene calls are TRBV27 and TRBJ1-4; D might be TRBD1 (5 bases). CDR1 MNHEY and CDR2 SMNVEV come from the germline V gene (reference sequence). V lost 2 bases to trimming and J lost 13 bases, with 17 bases between them. The CDR3 consists of 14 residues. This CDR3 reads CASSLDWSRGVLFF. The DNA for the CDR3 is TGTGCCAGCAGTTTAGATTGGTCGCGGGGGGTACTGTTTTTT. Using reference TRBV27 and TRBJ1-4 for the parts outside the CDR3, the full variable domain is EAQVTQNPRYLITVTGKKLTVTCSQNMNHEYMSWYRQDPGLGLRQIYYSMNVEVTDKGDVPEGYKVSRKEKRNFPLILESPSPNQTSLYFCASSLDWSRGVLFFGSGTQLSVL.

The rearrangement joins TRBV19 to TRBJ2-1; weak D call: TRBD2 (6 bases). V lost 6 bases and J lost 4, with 16 bases in between. CDR1 LNHDA and CDR2 SQIVND come from the germline V gene (reference sequence). The CDR3 consists of 15 residues. This chain's CDR3 is CASRIPGTFYNEQFF. CDR3 coding DNA: TGTGCCAGTAGGATCCCGGGGACTTTTTACAATGAGCAGTTCTTC.

The chain couples TRBV6-5 to TRBJ1-1; 7 positions agree with TRBD1. Germline CDR1 is MNHEY and CDR2 is SVGAGI. The CDR3 is 13 residues long. V lost 6 bases to trimming and J lost 3 bases; unmatched junction nucleotides: 4. The CDR3 reads CASRTGSDTEAFF. The CDR3 bases are TGTGCCAGCAGGACAGGGTCGGACACTGAAGCTTTCTTT.

This chain connects TRBV6-6 to TRBJ1-1; D might be TRBD1 (5 bases). The CDR3 length is 14 residues. Germline CDR1 is MNHNY and CDR2 is SVGAGI (reference sequence). Between the trimmed V and J ends, which lost 6 bases and 8 bases, there was a span of 19 bases. The CDR3 protein is CASSSSYGQNEAFF. In DNA, the CDR3 is TGTGCCAGCAGCTCATCCTATGGACAAAACGAAGCTTTCTTT.

This chain uses TRBV7-2 with TRBJ1-1, with D unresolved. The CDR3 consists of 16 residues. V was pared by 5 bases and J by 1 base, with 17 bases between. CDR1 and CDR2 from the germline V gene are SGHTA and FQGNSA. The CDR3 spells CASSPYLRWRNTEAFF. The CDR3 DNA reads as TGTGCCAGCAGCCCCTACCTAAGGTGGAGGAACACTGAAGCTTTCTTT.

CDR3 amino acids: CASSFGDINEKLFF. The CDR3 nucleotides read TGTGCCAGCAGTTTCGGGGACATTAATGAAAAACTGTTTTTT. The J gene is TRBJ1-4, the V gene TRBV5-6; a possible D gene is TRBD1 (6 bases). CDR3 size: 14 residues. V lost 5 bases and J 4 bases, leaving 12 bases between the germline ends. Germline V gives CDR1 SGHDT, CDR2 YYEEEE.

The rearrangement uses TRBV12-3 or TRBV12-4 and TRBJ1-1; TRBD1 is a possible D gene (6 bases). The CDR3 consists of 13 residues. V was cut by 3 bases and J by 3 bases, with 8 bases left in between. The CDR3 DNA reads TGTGCCAGCAGTTTTTCAGGGGACACTGAAGCTTTCTTT. Its translation is CASSFSGDTEAFF.

V is TRBV7-2 and J is TRBJ2-5, with 8 positions matching TRBD2. CDR1 is SGHTA, CDR2 FQGNSA, per germline. CDR3 length equals 17 residues. With 5 bases clipped from V and 2 bases from J, the junction kept 13 bases outside the gene matches. The CDR3 DNA is TGTGCCAGCAGCCAGGGGATTAGAGCGGGGGTACAAGAGACCCAGTACTTC. This translates into CASSQGIRAGVQETQYF.

The rearrangement joins TRBV9 to TRBJ2-2, with D maybe TRBD1 (6 bases). V dropped 0 bases and J dropped 1 base, with 10 bases sitting between them. Germline V lookup: CDR1 SGDLS, CDR2 YYNGEE. There are 16 residues in the CDR3. The CDR3 region is CASSVGGRGNTGELFF. CDR3 bases: TGTGCCAGCAGCGTAGGAGGCAGGGGGAACACCGGGGAGCTGTTTTTT.

This rearrangement joins TRBV12-5 to TRBJ2-5, with 11 bases that match TRBD1. The CDR3 length is 17 residues. The germline V gene encodes CDR1 LGHNT and CDR2 FRNRAP. V lost 6 bases to trimming and J lost 3 bases; unmatched junction nucleotides: 12. The CDR3 is CASGTPDRGRKKETQYF. For the CDR3, the DNA is TGTGCTAGTGGCACCCCGGACAGGGGGCGCAAGAAAGAGACCCAGTACTTC.

This rearrangement joins TRBV30 to TRBJ1-6, with 10 bases aligning to TRBD1. The V gene end was trimmed by 3 bases and the J gene end by 10 bases; junction bases not matched to a gene: 6. CDR1 is GTSNPN and CDR2 is SVGIG in the germline V gene (reference sequence). CDR3 length: 14 residues. The CDR3 sequence is CAWSSGTGASPLHF. CDR3 DNA: TGTGCCTGGAGCTCCGGGACAGGGGCATCACCCCTCCACTTT.

The chain carries TRBV10-3 and TRBJ1-2, with 8 nucleotides matching TRBD1. Trimming took 3 bases from V and 4 from J; bases not matched to a gene: 7. There are 15 residues in the CDR3. The germline gives CDR1 ENHRY, CDR2 SYGVKD. The DNA of the CDR3 is TGTGCCATCAGTGATTCAGGGGGCATGGGCTATGGCTACACCTTC. This sequence encodes CAISDSGGMGYGYTF.